A selection of T cell receptor beta chains follows, all from one sample in a study of cytomegalovirus exposure and HLA in healthy donors. Assay: immunoSEQ multiplex PCR; the TCRdb copy retains only in-frame clones and omits some. Its table records more than 100,000 clones. The sequenced material came from PBMCs. The receptors were gathered from a man aged 40-55 years in good health and CMV-seronegative. Both conserved end residues are part of each CDR3. D genes are given only for firm matches.

CDR3	DNA	V	J	D
CAGSREANYGYTF	TGTGCCGGTAGTAGAGAGGCTAACTATGGCTACACCTTC	TRBV6-5	TRBJ1-2	NA
CASSRRQGTNTEAFF	TGTGCCAGCAGCCGACGACAGGGGACGAACACTGAAGCTTTCTTT	TRBV7-2	TRBJ1-1	TRBD1
CAWSRIGTSYNEQFF	TGTGCCTGGAGTCGAATCGGGACTTCATACAATGAGCAGTTCTTC	TRBV30	TRBJ2-1	NA
CSGVEGTGIYGYTF	TGCAGCGGGGTGGAAGGGACAGGGATCTATGGCTACACCTTC	TRBV29-1	TRBJ1-2	TRBD1
CASSRQTGDNSPLHF	TGCGCCAGCAGCCGCCAGACAGGAGATAATTCACCCCTCCACTTT	TRBV4-3	TRBJ1-6	NA
CSVRTQGNNQPQHF	TGCAGCGTGCGGACCCAGGGAAACAATCAGCCCCAGCATTTT	TRBV29-1	TRBJ1-5	NA
CASSSPQGKNTEAFF	TGTGCCAGCAGCTCGCCACAGGGGAAGAACACTGAAGCTTTCTTT	TRBV11-1	TRBJ1-1	TRBD1
CASSLGQGGTGELFF	TGTGCCAGCAGCTTAGGGCAGGGGGGCACCGGGGAGCTGTTTTTT	TRBV7-6	TRBJ2-2	NA
CASSVSTGRGTEAFF	TGTGCCAGCAGCGTATCGACAGGCCGAGGGACTGAAGCTTTCTTT	TRBV7-2	TRBJ1-1	NA
CASSLPETQYF	TGTGCCAGCAGCCTCCCAGAGACCCAGTACTTC	TRBV7-2	TRBJ2-5	NA
CASSLLQGAYEQYF	TGTGCCAGCAGCTTACTGCAGGGGGCCTACGAGCAGTACTTC	TRBV7-2	TRBJ2-7	TRBD1
CASRGTAASGGATQYF	TGCGCCAGCAGGGGAACTGCGGCTAGCGGAGGGGCCACCCAGTACTTC	TRBV10-2	TRBJ2-5	TRBD2
CASKRDTDYEQYF	TGTGCCAGCAAGAGGGACACAGACTACGAGCAGTACTTC	TRBV2	TRBJ2-7	NA
CASSHPGQGAVNEQFF	TGTGCCAGCAGTCATCCGGGACAGGGGGCAGTCAATGAGCAGTTCTTC	TRBV2	TRBJ2-1	TRBD1
CASLLRQGRLDGYTF	TGTGCCAGCTTGTTAAGACAGGGGAGGCTTGACGGCTACACCTTC	TRBV6-5	TRBJ1-2	TRBD1
CASSLAGQANTGELFF	TGCGCCAGCAGCTTGGCCGGACAGGCGAACACCGGGGAGCTGTTTTTT	TRBV5-1	TRBJ2-2	TRBD1
CASSPIAGAYEQYF	TGTGCCAGCAGTCCGATAGCGGGAGCGTACGAGCAGTACTTC	TRBV6-5	TRBJ2-7	TRBD2
CASSVRELAGGTYEQYF	TGCGCCAGCAGTGTGAGGGAACTAGCGGGGGGGACCTACGAGCAGTACTTC	TRBV10-2	TRBJ2-7	TRBD2
CASSIQGTDTQYF	TGTGCCAGTAGTATACAGGGCACAGATACGCAGTATTTT	TRBV19	TRBJ2-3	NA
CASSLAPRLAGGEDTQYF	TGTGCCAGCAGCTTAGCCCCACGACTAGCGGGAGGCGAAGATACGCAGTATTTT	TRBV7-9	TRBJ2-3	TRBD2
CASSFSSRGGETQYF	TGTGCCAGCAGTTTCTCGTCGCGGGGAGGGGAGACCCAGTACTTC	TRBV27	TRBJ2-5	TRBD2
CASSSQAGNDEQFF	TGTGCCAGTAGTTCTCAAGCGGGAAACGATGAGCAGTTCTTC	TRBV19	TRBJ2-1	TRBD2
CASTLDSSSYEQYF	TGTGCCAGTACCCTGGACAGTAGCTCCTACGAGCAGTACTTC	TRBV19	TRBJ2-7	NA
CASSPSQGNGYTF	TGTGCCAGCTCACCGAGTCAGGGGAATGGCTACACCTTC	TRBV18	TRBJ1-2	NA
CASSTVGGSYEQYF	TGTGCCAGCAGCACTGTGGGGGGCTCCTACGAGCAGTACTTC	TRBV11-2	TRBJ2-7	NA
CASSLARLSYGYTF	TGTGCCAGCAGCTTGGCCAGACTTAGCTATGGCTACACCTTC	TRBV7-2	TRBJ1-2	NA
CASSSTVSYEQYF	TGTGCCAGCAGCAGTACAGTTTCCTACGAGCAGTACTTC	TRBV7-9	TRBJ2-7	NA
CASSSRGPGEDTQYF	TGCGCCAGCAGCTCTAGGGGGCCGGGGGAGGATACGCAGTATTTT	TRBV5-1	TRBJ2-3	NA
CASSAGHLEQETQYF	TGTGCCAGCAGTGCCGGACACCTTGAACAAGAGACCCAGTACTTC	TRBV2	TRBJ2-5	NA
CASSSGTVNTEAFF	TGTGCCAGCAGTTCCGGGACAGTGAACACTGAAGCTTTCTTT	TRBV6-6	TRBJ1-1	TRBD1
CASSVGHLGEQYF	TGTGCCAGCTCAGTAGGACACCTCGGGGAGCAGTACTTC	TRBV18	TRBJ2-7	NA
CASSRERDQETQYF	TGTGCCAGTAGTAGAGAGCGGGACCAAGAGACCCAGTACTTC	TRBV19	TRBJ2-5	NA
CASSPGGVFGAFF	TGTGCCAGCAGTCCAGGGGGTGTATTCGGAGCTTTCTTT	TRBV6-5	TRBJ1-1	TRBD1
CASSALGGGAFF	TGTGCCAGTAGTGCCCTCGGGGGGGGAGCTTTCTTT	TRBV19	TRBJ1-1	NA
CASRSSGNTIYF	TGTGCCAGCAGGAGCTCTGGAAACACCATATATTTT	TRBV7-8	TRBJ1-3	NA
CASSQEAQLSYNEQFF	TGCGCCAGCAGCCAAGAGGCACAGCTCTCCTACAATGAGCAGTTCTTC	TRBV4-3	TRBJ2-1	NA
CASSTTVFYEQYF	TGTGCCAGCAGCACGACAGTATTCTACGAGCAGTACTTC	TRBV6-1	TRBJ2-7	NA
CASSQGQGVSGNTIYF	TGTGCCAGCAGCCAAGGACAGGGTGTTTCTGGAAACACCATATATTTT	TRBV7-8	TRBJ1-3	TRBD1
CASSPGLAGAHEQYF	TGTGCCAGCAGCCCAGGACTAGCGGGGGCCCACGAGCAGTACTTC	TRBV11-3	TRBJ2-7	TRBD2
CASSQDRVDTEAFF	TGCGCCAGCAGCCAAGATCGGGTCGACACTGAAGCTTTCTTT	TRBV4-3	TRBJ1-1	NA
CASSRDRNTGELLF	TGTGCCAGCAGCCGGGACAGAAACACCGGGGAGCTGCTTTTT	TRBV2	TRBJ2-2	TRBD1
CASSQTTPGNYSNQPQHF	TGCGCCAGCAGTCAAACTACACCGGGAAACTATAGCAATCAGCCCCAGCATTTT	TRBV23-1	TRBJ1-5	NA